The T cell receptor (beta chain) under discussion was sequenced for a study of control samples from healthy donors and cancer patients. The ends were cut back, 0 bases at V and 1 base at J, with 8 bases in the middle. Germline lookup yields CDR1 SGHRS and CDR2 YFSETQ. The CDR3 spans 15 residues. TCRdb's copy holds only in-frame clones and misses some; the assay was immunoSEQ multiplex PCR. The table lists 95,000 to 150,000 clones, more than 70% of them singletons. The sequencing input was blood. The origin of this receptor is a man in his forties in good health. V is TRBV5-1 and J is TRBJ1-3; no clear D. The CDR3 DNA reads as TGCGCCAGCAGCTTGGCGTCGAGGTCTGGAAACACCATATATTTT. Residues: CASSLASRSGNTIYF.